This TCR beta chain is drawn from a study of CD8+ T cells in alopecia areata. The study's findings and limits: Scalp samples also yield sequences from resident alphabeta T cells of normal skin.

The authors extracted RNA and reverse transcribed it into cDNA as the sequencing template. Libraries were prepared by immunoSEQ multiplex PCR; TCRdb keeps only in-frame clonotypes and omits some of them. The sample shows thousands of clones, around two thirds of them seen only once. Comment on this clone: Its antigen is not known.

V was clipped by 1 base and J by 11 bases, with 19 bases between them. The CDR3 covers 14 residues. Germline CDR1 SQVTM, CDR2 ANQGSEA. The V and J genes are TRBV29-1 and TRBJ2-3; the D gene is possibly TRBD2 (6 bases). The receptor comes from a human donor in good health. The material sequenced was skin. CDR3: CSVEGGGGTEMQYF. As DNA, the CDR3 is TGCAGCGTTGAAGGGGGAGGCGGCACAGAGATGCAGTATTTT.